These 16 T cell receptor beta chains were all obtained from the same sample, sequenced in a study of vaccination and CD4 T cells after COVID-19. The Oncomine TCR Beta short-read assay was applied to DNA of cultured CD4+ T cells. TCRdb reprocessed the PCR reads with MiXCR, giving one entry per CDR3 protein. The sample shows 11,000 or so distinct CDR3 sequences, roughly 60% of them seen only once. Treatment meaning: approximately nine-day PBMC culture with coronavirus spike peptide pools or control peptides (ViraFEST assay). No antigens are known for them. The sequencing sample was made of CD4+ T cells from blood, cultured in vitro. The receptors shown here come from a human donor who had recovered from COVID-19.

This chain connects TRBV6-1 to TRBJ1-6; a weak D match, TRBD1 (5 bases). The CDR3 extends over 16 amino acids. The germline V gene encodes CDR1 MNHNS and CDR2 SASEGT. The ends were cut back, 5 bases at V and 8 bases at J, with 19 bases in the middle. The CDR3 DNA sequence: TGTGCCAGCAGTCGCCCCAATAGATTGGGGGATTCACCCCTCCACTTT. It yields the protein CASSRPNRLGDSPLHF.

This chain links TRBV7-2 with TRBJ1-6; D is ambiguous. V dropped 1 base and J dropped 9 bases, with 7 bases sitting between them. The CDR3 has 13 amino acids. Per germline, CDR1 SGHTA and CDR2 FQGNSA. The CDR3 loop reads CASSLGISSPLHF. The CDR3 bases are TGTGCCAGCAGCTTAGGGATCTCTTCACCCCTCCACTTT.

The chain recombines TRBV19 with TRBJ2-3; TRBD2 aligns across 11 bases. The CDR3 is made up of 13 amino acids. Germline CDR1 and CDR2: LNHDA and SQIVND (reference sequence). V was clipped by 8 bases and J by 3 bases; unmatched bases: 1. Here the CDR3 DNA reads TGTGCCAGTTTAGCGGGAGGGACAGATACGCAGTATTTT. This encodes CASLAGGTDTQYF.

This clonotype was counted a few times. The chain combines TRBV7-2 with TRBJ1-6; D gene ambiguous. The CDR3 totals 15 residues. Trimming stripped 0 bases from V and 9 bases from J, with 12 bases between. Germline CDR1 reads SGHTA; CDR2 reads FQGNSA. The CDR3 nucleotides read TGTGCCAGCAGCTTAGCTGGCCAGGCGGGTTCACCCCTCCACTTT. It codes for CASSLAGQAGSPLHF.

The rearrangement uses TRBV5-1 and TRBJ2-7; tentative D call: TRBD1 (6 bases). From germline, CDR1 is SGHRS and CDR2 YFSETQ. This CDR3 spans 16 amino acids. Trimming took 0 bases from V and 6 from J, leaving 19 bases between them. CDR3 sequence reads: CASSLVAGTLSREQYF. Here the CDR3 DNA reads TGCGCCAGCAGCTTGGTGGCCGGGACACTTTCTCGCGAGCAGTACTTC.

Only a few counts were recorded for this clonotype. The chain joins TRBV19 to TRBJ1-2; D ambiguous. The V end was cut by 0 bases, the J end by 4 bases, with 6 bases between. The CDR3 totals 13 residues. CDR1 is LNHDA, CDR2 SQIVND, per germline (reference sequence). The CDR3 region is CASSIDRAYGYTF. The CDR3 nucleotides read TGTGCCAGTAGTATAGACAGAGCCTATGGCTACACCTTC.

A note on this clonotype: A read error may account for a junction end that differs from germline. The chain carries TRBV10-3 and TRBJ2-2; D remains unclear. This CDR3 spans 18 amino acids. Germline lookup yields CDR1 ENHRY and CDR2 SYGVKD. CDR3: CASSEIRTSLRRTGELFF. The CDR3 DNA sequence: TGTGCCAGCAGTGAAATTCGAACATCTCTCCGGCGCACCGGGGAGCTGTTTTTT.

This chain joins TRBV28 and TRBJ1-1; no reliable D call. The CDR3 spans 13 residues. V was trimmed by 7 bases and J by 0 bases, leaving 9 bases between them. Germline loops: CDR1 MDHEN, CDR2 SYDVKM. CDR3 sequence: CASKGTMNTEAFF. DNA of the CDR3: TGTGCCAGCAAGGGCACAATGAACACTGAAGCTTTCTTT.

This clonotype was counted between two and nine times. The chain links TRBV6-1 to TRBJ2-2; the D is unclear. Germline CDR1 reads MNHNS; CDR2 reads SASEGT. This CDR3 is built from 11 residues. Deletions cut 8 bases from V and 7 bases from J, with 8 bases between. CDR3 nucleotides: TGTGCCAGCGCGAGGATCGGGGAGCTGTTTTTT. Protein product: CASARIGELFF.

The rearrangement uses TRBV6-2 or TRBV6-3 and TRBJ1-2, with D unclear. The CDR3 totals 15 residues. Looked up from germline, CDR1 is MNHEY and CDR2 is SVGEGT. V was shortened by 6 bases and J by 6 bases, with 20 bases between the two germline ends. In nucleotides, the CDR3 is TGTGCCAGCAGCACCATCCGGGATCCAGCCAATGGCTACACCTTC. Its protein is CASSTIRDPANGYTF.

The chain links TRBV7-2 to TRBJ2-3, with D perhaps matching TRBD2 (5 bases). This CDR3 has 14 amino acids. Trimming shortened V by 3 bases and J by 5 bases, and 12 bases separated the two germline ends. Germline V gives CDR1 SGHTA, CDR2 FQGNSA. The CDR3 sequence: CASSFSASEDTQYF. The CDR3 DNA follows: TGTGCCAGCAGCTTTAGCGCTTCGGAAGATACGCAGTATTTT.

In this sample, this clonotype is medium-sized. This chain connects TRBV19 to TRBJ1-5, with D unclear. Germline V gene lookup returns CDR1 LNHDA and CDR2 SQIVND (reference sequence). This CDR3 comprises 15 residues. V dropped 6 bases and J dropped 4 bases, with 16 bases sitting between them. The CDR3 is CASSPSNLGNQPQHF. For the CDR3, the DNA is TGTGCCAGTAGCCCGAGCAACCTGGGGAATCAGCCCCAGCATTTT. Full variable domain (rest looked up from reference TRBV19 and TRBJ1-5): DGGITQSPKYLFRKEGQNVTLSCEQNLNHDAMYWYRQDPGQGLRLIYYSQIVNDFQKGDIAEGYSVSREKKESFPLTVTSAQKNPTAFYLCASSPSNLGNQPQHFGDGTRLSIL.

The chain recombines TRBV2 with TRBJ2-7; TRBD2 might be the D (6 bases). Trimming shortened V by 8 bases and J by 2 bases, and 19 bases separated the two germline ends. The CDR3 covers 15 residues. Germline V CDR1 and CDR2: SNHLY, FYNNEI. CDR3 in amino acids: CASSLRGGTTYEQYF. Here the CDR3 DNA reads TGTGCCAGCTCCCTGCGGGGAGGAACGACCTACGAGCAGTACTTC.

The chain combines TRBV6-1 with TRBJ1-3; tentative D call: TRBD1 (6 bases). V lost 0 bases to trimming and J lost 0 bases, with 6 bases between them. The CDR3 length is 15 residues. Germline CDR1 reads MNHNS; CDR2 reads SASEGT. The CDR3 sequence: CASSEATGSGNTIYF. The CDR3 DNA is TGTGCCAGCAGTGAAGCGACAGGCTCTGGAAACACCATATATTTT.

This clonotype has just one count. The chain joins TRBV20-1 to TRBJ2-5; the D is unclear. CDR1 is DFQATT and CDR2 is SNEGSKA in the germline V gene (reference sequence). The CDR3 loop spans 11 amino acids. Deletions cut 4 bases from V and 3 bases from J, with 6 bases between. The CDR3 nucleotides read TGCAGTGCTATACCCAAAGAGACCCAGTACTTC. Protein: CSAIPKETQYF.

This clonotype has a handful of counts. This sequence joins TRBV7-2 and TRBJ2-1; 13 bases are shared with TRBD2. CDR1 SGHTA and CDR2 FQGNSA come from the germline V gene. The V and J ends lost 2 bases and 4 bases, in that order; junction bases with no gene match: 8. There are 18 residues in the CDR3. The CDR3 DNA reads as TGTGCCAGCAGCTTATTGTTCGGGGGACTAGCGGGATACAATGAGCAGTTCTTC. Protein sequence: CASSLLFGGLAGYNEQFF. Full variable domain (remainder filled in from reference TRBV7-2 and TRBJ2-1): GAGVSQSPSNKVTEKGKDVELRCDPISGHTALYWYRQSLGQGLEFLIYFQGNSAPDKSGLPSDRFSAERTGGSVSTLTIQRTQQEDSAVYLCASSLLFGGLAGYNEQFFGPGTRLTVL.